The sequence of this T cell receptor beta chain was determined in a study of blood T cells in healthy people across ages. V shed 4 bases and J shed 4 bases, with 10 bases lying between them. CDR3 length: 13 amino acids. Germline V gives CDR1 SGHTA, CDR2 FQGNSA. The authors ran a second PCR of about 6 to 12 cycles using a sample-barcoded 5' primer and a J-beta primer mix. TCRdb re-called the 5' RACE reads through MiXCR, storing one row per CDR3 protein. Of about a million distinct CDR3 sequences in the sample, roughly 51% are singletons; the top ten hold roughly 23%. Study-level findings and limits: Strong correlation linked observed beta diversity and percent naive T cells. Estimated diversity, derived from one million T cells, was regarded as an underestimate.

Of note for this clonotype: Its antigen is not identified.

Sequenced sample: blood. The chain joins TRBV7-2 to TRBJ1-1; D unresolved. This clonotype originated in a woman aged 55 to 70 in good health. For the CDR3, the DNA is TGTGCCAGCAGCTCGCTTTTGGGCACTGAAGCTTTCTTT. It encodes CASSSLLGTEAFF.